What follows is one T cell receptor beta chain and its context. What it binds is unknown. Sequenced by immunoSEQ multiplex PCR; TCRdb stores in-frame clones only, minus some. The table shows some 83,000 clones, with 75% to 95% occurring only once. These data come from a study of OX40 agonist ivuxolimab in advanced cancers. Overall study: Six ivuxolimab dose levels, 0.01 to 10 mg/kg, were given intravenously every 2 weeks. Partial responses were achieved by three patients: one hepatocellular carcinoma, two cutaneous melanoma. Study results and caveats: Both CD4+ and CD8+ T cell populations in blood had undergone clonal expansion by week 6 at 0.1 to 3.0 mg/kg.

Germline V gene lookup returns CDR1 MNHEY and CDR2 SVGAGI. Trimming shortened V by 4 bases and J by 1 base, and 5 bases separated the two germline ends. The CDR3 is made up of 13 amino acids. This sequence originates from an adult with an advanced solid tumor such as melanoma, head and neck, liver or kidney cancer. The sample was CD4+ or CD8+ T cells sorted from blood, taken in a trial of the OX40 agonist ivuxolimab. The J gene is TRBJ1-5, the V gene TRBV6-5; D uncertain. DNA for the CDR3: TGTGCCAGCAGTTCTCTCAGCAATCAGCCCCAGCATTTT. It codes for CASSSLSNQPQHF.